This TCR beta chain was profiled in a study of cytomegalovirus exposure and HLA in healthy donors. Study-level results: Certain sequence variants were highly shared and formed a cluster, and this cluster was likely a sequencing artifact.

PCR involved 60 Vbeta and 13 Jbeta primers. Profiling relied on immunoSEQ multiplex PCR, and the TCRdb table lists in-frame clones only, not all of them. The sample lists around 140,000 clones, approximately 85% seen once, with 0.45% to 0.6% in the top ten. With regard to this clone: Its cognate antigen is unknown.

CDR1 and CDR2 (germline): MNHEY, SMNVEV (reference sequence). With 5 bases clipped from V and 6 bases from J, the junction kept 21 bases outside the gene matches. This CDR3 contains 18 residues. What was sequenced was PBMCs. The clonotype was recovered from a woman in her 40s in good health and CMV-seronegative. This sequence joins TRBV27 and TRBJ2-7; 8 bases agree with TRBD2. The DNA for the CDR3 is TGTGCCAGCAGTGCCTTCGGGCTAGCGGGCCACAATTCCCGCGAGCAGTACTTC. Its protein is CASSAFGLAGHNSREQYF.